The clone carrying this T cell receptor beta chain was observed a handful of times. Germline V gene data show CDR1 as MNHEY and CDR2 as SVGAGI. The CDR3 extends over 13 amino acids. The V and J ends lost 4 bases and 2 bases, in that order; junction bases with no gene match: 2. The data were obtained in a study of cytomegalovirus exposure and HLA in healthy donors. A multiplex PCR was run with 60 Vbeta primers and 13 Jbeta primers. This table comes from immunoSEQ multiplex PCR, and its TCRdb copy is limited to in-frame clones, with some not included. The profile shows tens of thousands of clones, roughly four fifths of them singletons.

The source material was PBMCs. This receptor was identified in a woman aged 40 to 49 in good health and CMV-seropositive. The chain combines TRBV6-5 with TRBJ2-7; TRBD1 aligns across 7 bases. CDR3 sequence: CASSLRGPYEQYF. The CDR3 DNA follows: TGTGCCAGCAGTTTGAGGGGGCCCTACGAGCAGTACTTC.